This is a list of T cell receptor beta chains from one sample in a study of shared clonotypes between healthy human individuals. Sequencing was performed with immunoSEQ multiplex PCR; in TCRdb, only in-frame clones are kept and a portion is missing. Of 1.4 million or so clones in the sample, approximately 98.5% were seen once. Material: naive CD4+ T cells sorted from blood. These TCRs come from a man aged 25-45 years in good health. Both conserved end residues are trimmed from each CDR3. Clone size is shown for a subset of rows, as once, few, many or a class of expanded clone.

>TRBJ2-7|TRBV7-9|few
ASGSWDRAYEQY
>TRBJ2-2|TRBV7-2|once
ASSLEGQGGSGELF
>TRBJ2-7|TRBV7-6|.
ASSLVDSGGQYEQY
>TRBJ1-5|TRBV7-2|.
ASSSDRGRQPQH
>TRBJ2-1|TRBV5-1|.
ASMEGSYNEQF
>TRBJ2-3|TRBV6-4|.
ASSKRGLAALTDTQY
>TRBJ2-1|TRBV5-1|.
ASSQELISYNEQF
>TRBJ2-7|TRBV7-8|.
ASSQRLAGVGEVREQY
>TRBJ2-3|TRBV27|.
ASSQGGRRTDTQY
>TRBJ2-5|TRBV10-3|.
AISSGEAETQY
>TRBJ1-2|TRBV7-8|.
ASSRLGDGYT
>TRBJ2-1|TRBV28|.
ASQSSGLNEQF
>TRBJ1-1|TRBV27|.
ASSFSRDGNTEAF
>TRBJ1-1|TRBV29-1|.
SVSMGPGAEAF
>TRBJ2-5|TRBV11-3|.
ASSQTGTEETQY
>TRBJ1-4|TRBV27|.
ASSLSGRTAEKLF
>TRBJ1-4|TRBV29-1|.
SVGTPGPAEEKLF
>TRBJ2-7|TRBV5-1|.
ASSLALGGVAGVNSYEQY
>TRBJ2-1|TRBV7-9|.
ASSSRDIYNEQF
>TRBJ2-1|TRBV30|.
AWNPATGGDEQF
>TRBJ2-7|TRBV5-4|.
ASSGGLAGDPEQY
>TRBJ1-1|TRBV28|.
ASSSLGGMNTEAF
>TRBJ1-1|TRBV5-1|.
ASSLIGGAEAF
>TRBJ2-2|TRBV9|.
ASNRQGNTGELF
>TRBJ2-3|TRBV4-3|.
ASSQSSSTDTQY
>TRBJ2-3|TRBV7-9|once
ASSLELGDTQY
>TRBJ1-1|TRBV5-1|.
ASSRDGLNTEAF
>TRBJ2-7|TRBV30|.
AWSFSPLAGGRNEQY
>TRBJ2-5|TRBV5-1|.
ASYNRGRETQY
>TRBJ2-7|TRBV7-8|once
ASSLGFRVASYEQY
>TRBJ1-1|TRBV7-9|once
ASSPGTGGTAEAF
>TRBJ1-1|TRBV7-9|once
ASSSPRRGHTEAF
>TRBJ2-5|TRBV18|.
ASRSVETQY
>TRBJ2-2|TRBV21-1|.
RWTGELF
>TRBJ1-1|TRBV5-1|once
ASSLAPQGALGEAF
>TRBJ2-3|TRBV19|.
ASSTLPETDTQY
>TRBJ2-2|TRBV7-2|.
ASSSPVAAVTGELF
>TRBJ2-7|TRBV18|.
ASSPPGVYEQY
>TRBJ2-1|TRBV19|.
ASSMLQGISYNEQF
>TRBJ2-7|TRBV6-5|.
ASSYGHEQY
>TRBJ1-5|TRBV18|.
ASSPDGFRDSLSNQPQH
>TRBJ2-7|TRBV2|once
ASSESGVAEQY
>TRBJ1-1|TRBV7-6|.
ASSLAVTGATNTEAF
>TRBJ2-7|TRBV7-2|.
ASSPRGTGNEQY
>TRBJ2-4|TRBV7-9|.
ASSFPDRQAKNIQY
>TRBJ2-1|TRBV9|.
ASSLSGSPPNEQF
>TRBJ2-3|TRBV5-5|.
ASSLGGVLTDTQY
>TRBJ1-2|TRBV11-2|.
ASSLRLGSYGYT
>TRBJ2-1|TRBV5-6|.
ASSYPNEQF
>TRBJ2-2|TRBV11-2|.
ASSRTRITGELF
>TRBJ1-5|TRBV7-9|.
ASSLDGAIGAQPQH
>TRBJ2-1|TRBV5-1|.
ASSLGRVGLNEQF
>TRBJ2-7|TRBV29-1|once
SVRGNLPYEQY
>TRBJ1-2|TRBV6-1|.
ASSLGPDYGYT
>TRBJ2-2|TRBV2|.
ASSPFGGSTGELF
>TRBJ1-1|TRBV7-2|once
ASSRRNTEAF
>TRBJ2-1|TRBV5-1|.
ASSFGGSGSNEQF
>TRBJ2-2|TRBV19|.
ASRVRGSRTGELF